Listed below are T cell receptor beta chains from one sample, sequenced in a study of shared clonotypes between healthy human individuals. Generated by immunoSEQ multiplex PCR, the TCRdb table keeps only in-frame clones and is missing some. The data contain 850,000 to 1,200,000 clones, about 75% of them singletons. The source material was memory CD4+ T cells sorted from blood. The receptor source for this set is a man aged 18 to 30 in good health. Both conserved end residues are part of each CDR3. Each record gives: CDR3 length, clone size, D gene, V gene, J gene, CDR3 DNA, CDR3 protein. A D gene is named only where the DNA matches it firmly. Some rows mark clone size as missing; the rest say once, few, many or name a class of expanded clone.

CDR3 length: 13; clone size: few; D gene: NA; V gene: TRBV5-4; J gene: TRBJ2-7; CDR3 DNA: TGTGCCAGCAGCTTGCCGGATAACTACGAGCAGTACTTC; CDR3 protein: CASSLPDNYEQYF
CDR3 length: 12; clone size: few; D gene: NA; V gene: TRBV30; J gene: TRBJ2-1; CDR3 DNA: TGTGCCTGGAGTCAGGGGGGGGGTGAGCAGTTCTTC; CDR3 protein: CAWSQGGGEQFF
CDR3 length: 13; clone size: NA; D gene: NA; V gene: TRBV7-2; J gene: TRBJ1-2; CDR3 DNA: TGTGCCAGCAGCTTAGACAGGACCTATGGCTACACCTTC; CDR3 protein: CASSLDRTYGYTF
CDR3 length: 18; clone size: NA; D gene: TRBD1; V gene: TRBV28; J gene: TRBJ2-4; CDR3 DNA: TGTGCCAGCAGTTCCCTCTTAGGGGGCAGGGAAGCCAAAAACATTCAGTACTTC; CDR3 protein: CASSSLLGGREAKNIQYF
CDR3 length: 14; clone size: NA; D gene: NA; V gene: TRBV6-5; J gene: TRBJ1-5; CDR3 DNA: TGTGCCAGCAGTTACTTGGATAGCAATCAGCCCCAGCATTTT; CDR3 protein: CASSYLDSNQPQHF
CDR3 length: 15; clone size: few; D gene: TRBD2; V gene: TRBV6-5; J gene: TRBJ2-3; CDR3 DNA: TGTGCCAGCAGTCGACTAGCGGGGAGCACAGATACGCAGTATTTT; CDR3 protein: CASSRLAGSTDTQYF
CDR3 length: 11; clone size: NA; D gene: NA; V gene: TRBV10-1; J gene: TRBJ2-1; CDR3 DNA: TGCGCCAGCAGTGAGTTTGGTGAGCAGTTCTTC; CDR3 protein: CASSEFGEQFF
CDR3 length: 13; clone size: once; D gene: NA; V gene: TRBV6-5; J gene: TRBJ2-3; CDR3 DNA: TGTGCCAGCGGGTACGATAGCACAGATACGCAGTATTTT; CDR3 protein: CASGYDSTDTQYF
CDR3 length: 13; clone size: once; D gene: NA; V gene: TRBV18; J gene: TRBJ2-7; CDR3 DNA: TGTGCCAGCTCACCGGTCGGGACCTACGAGCAGTACTTC; CDR3 protein: CASSPVGTYEQYF
CDR3 length: 13; clone size: few; D gene: NA; V gene: TRBV11-2; J gene: TRBJ2-5; CDR3 DNA: TGTGCCAGCAGTTTGCAGATCCAAGAGACCCAGTACTTC; CDR3 protein: CASSLQIQETQYF
CDR3 length: 15; clone size: NA; D gene: NA; V gene: TRBV19; J gene: TRBJ1-5; CDR3 DNA: TGTGCCAGTACTAGCACAGGGACTAGCAATCAGCCCCAGCATTTT; CDR3 protein: CASTSTGTSNQPQHF
CDR3 length: 13; clone size: NA; D gene: NA; V gene: TRBV2; J gene: TRBJ2-2; CDR3 DNA: TGTGCCAGCAGTGAGGCGCGGGGCGGGGAGCTGTTTTTT; CDR3 protein: CASSEARGGELFF
CDR3 length: 15; clone size: NA; D gene: TRBD1; V gene: TRBV6-5; J gene: TRBJ2-6; CDR3 DNA: TGTGCCAGCAGCCTGACAGGGGCTGGGGCCAACGTCCTGACTTTC; CDR3 protein: CASSLTGAGANVLTF
CDR3 length: 18; clone size: NA; D gene: TRBD2; V gene: TRBV5-4; J gene: TRBJ2-3; CDR3 DNA: TGTGCCAGCAGCCGGGACTCACTCCTAGCGGGAGCCACAGATACGCAGTATTTT; CDR3 protein: CASSRDSLLAGATDTQYF
CDR3 length: 14; clone size: once; D gene: NA; V gene: TRBV6-5; J gene: TRBJ1-1; CDR3 DNA: TGTGCCAGTCGCAACCAGGGTTCTAGGGCTGAAGCTTTCTTT; CDR3 protein: CASRNQGSRAEAFF
CDR3 length: 13; clone size: NA; D gene: TRBD1; V gene: TRBV6-5; J gene: TRBJ1-2; CDR3 DNA: TGTGCCGGCAGAAGACAGGGTACCGGAGGCTACACCTTC; CDR3 protein: CAGRRQGTGGYTF
CDR3 length: 12; clone size: NA; D gene: NA; V gene: TRBV7-2; J gene: TRBJ2-7; CDR3 DNA: TGTGCCAGCAGCTTATTAAGCGAGGAGCAGTACTTC; CDR3 protein: CASSLLSEEQYF
CDR3 length: 13; clone size: NA; D gene: TRBD1; V gene: TRBV19; J gene: TRBJ1-2; CDR3 DNA: TGTGCCAGCAAACAGGGGACAGGGAATGGCTACACCTTC; CDR3 protein: CASKQGTGNGYTF
CDR3 length: 15; clone size: NA; D gene: NA; V gene: TRBV7-5; J gene: TRBJ1-4; CDR3 DNA: TGTGCCAGAAGCCGACGACAGGGGCGGGGAGAAAAACTGTTTTTT; CDR3 protein: CARSRRQGRGEKLFF
CDR3 length: 17; clone size: NA; D gene: TRBD2; V gene: TRBV4-3; J gene: TRBJ2-3; CDR3 DNA: TGCGCCAGCAGCCAAGGAAGCGGGAGGGTGGGCACAGATACGCAGTATTTT; CDR3 protein: CASSQGSGRVGTDTQYF
CDR3 length: 17; clone size: NA; D gene: TRBD2; V gene: TRBV4-2; J gene: TRBJ2-1; CDR3 DNA: TGTGCCAGCAGCCAAGATTGGCGGGGGACCTCCTACAATGAGCAGTTCTTC; CDR3 protein: CASSQDWRGTSYNEQFF
CDR3 length: 17; clone size: NA; D gene: TRBD2; V gene: TRBV10-3; J gene: TRBJ2-3; CDR3 DNA: TGTGCCATCAGACCGGGACTAGCGGGAGGTGGTACAGATACGCAGTATTTT; CDR3 protein: CAIRPGLAGGGTDTQYF
CDR3 length: 16; clone size: NA; D gene: NA; V gene: TRBV19; J gene: TRBJ2-7; CDR3 DNA: TGTGCCAGTAGTATCTACGGGACTGGTCGGGACTACGAGCAGTACTTC; CDR3 protein: CASSIYGTGRDYEQYF
CDR3 length: 14; clone size: NA; D gene: TRBD1; V gene: TRBV5-1; J gene: TRBJ2-7; CDR3 DNA: TGCGCCTCCTCCTCCCGGGACAGGGGATACGAGCAGTACTTC; CDR3 protein: CASSSRDRGYEQYF
CDR3 length: 15; clone size: NA; D gene: NA; V gene: TRBV7-2; J gene: TRBJ2-1; CDR3 DNA: TGTGCCAGCAGCTTCGGTCAGCCCGATTACAATGAGCAGTTCTTC; CDR3 protein: CASSFGQPDYNEQFF
CDR3 length: 16; clone size: NA; D gene: TRBD2; V gene: TRBV10-3; J gene: TRBJ2-1; CDR3 DNA: TGTGCCATCAGTGACCCTGGGACTAGCGGGAGCAATGAGCAGTTCTTC; CDR3 protein: CAISDPGTSGSNEQFF
CDR3 length: 17; clone size: NA; D gene: TRBD2; V gene: TRBV5-1; J gene: TRBJ2-2; CDR3 DNA: TGCGCCAGCAGCTTGGCTTCTAGCGGGGCGGGGACCGGGGAGCTGTTTTTT; CDR3 protein: CASSLASSGAGTGELFF
CDR3 length: 11; clone size: once; D gene: NA; V gene: TRBV20-1; J gene: TRBJ2-5; CDR3 DNA: TGCAGTGCCTGGTCGGGCGAGACCCAGTACTTC; CDR3 protein: CSAWSGETQYF
CDR3 length: 16; clone size: NA; D gene: TRBD2; V gene: TRBV2; J gene: TRBJ2-7; CDR3 DNA: TGTGCCAGCAGTGAAGCGCCGCGGGGGGGGCGGAGCGAGCAGTACTTC; CDR3 protein: CASSEAPRGGRSEQYF
CDR3 length: 15; clone size: NA; D gene: TRBD1; V gene: TRBV7-2; J gene: TRBJ2-1; CDR3 DNA: TGTGCCAGCAGCTTGGTGACAGGGGTGATTAATGAGCAGTTCTTC; CDR3 protein: CASSLVTGVINEQFF
CDR3 length: 16; clone size: once; D gene: TRBD1; V gene: TRBV15; J gene: TRBJ1-5; CDR3 DNA: TGTGCCACCAGAGGGTCTGGCAGGGGGATCAATCAGCCCCAGCATTTT; CDR3 protein: CATRGSGRGINQPQHF
CDR3 length: 17; clone size: NA; D gene: NA; V gene: TRBV7-2; J gene: TRBJ2-5; CDR3 DNA: TGTGCCAGCAGCCTAAGGACTAAACCGACCCCCCAAGAGACCCAGTACTTC; CDR3 protein: CASSLRTKPTPQETQYF
CDR3 length: 13; clone size: few; D gene: TRBD1; V gene: TRBV19; J gene: TRBJ2-7; CDR3 DNA: TGTGCCAGTAGGACAGGGGAGTCCCGCGAGCAGTACTTC; CDR3 protein: CASRTGESREQYF
CDR3 length: 12; clone size: NA; D gene: NA; V gene: TRBV12-1; J gene: TRBJ2-7; CDR3 DNA: TGTGCCAGAGGGAAGGGGACAAACGAGCAGTACTTC; CDR3 protein: CARGKGTNEQYF
CDR3 length: 13; clone size: NA; D gene: NA; V gene: TRBV11-3; J gene: TRBJ2-7; CDR3 DNA: TGTGCCAGCAGCTACGGTCTAGCAGGCGAGCAGTACTTC; CDR3 protein: CASSYGLAGEQYF
CDR3 length: 15; clone size: NA; D gene: NA; V gene: TRBV15; J gene: TRBJ1-3; CDR3 DNA: TGTGCCACCAGCAGTACGAGGGGTATAAGAAACACCATATATTTT; CDR3 protein: CATSSTRGIRNTIYF
CDR3 length: 11; clone size: NA; D gene: TRBD1; V gene: TRBV30; J gene: TRBJ2-7; CDR3 DNA: TGTGCCTGGAGTGGCCGGGACAGGGAGTACTTC; CDR3 protein: CAWSGRDREYF
CDR3 length: 15; clone size: NA; D gene: TRBD1; V gene: TRBV7-9; J gene: TRBJ2-1; CDR3 DNA: TGTGCCAGCAGCCCCGGGACAGGGGTTCAAAATGAGCAGTTCTTC; CDR3 protein: CASSPGTGVQNEQFF
CDR3 length: 15; clone size: NA; D gene: TRBD2; V gene: TRBV5-1; J gene: TRBJ2-1; CDR3 DNA: TGCGCCAGCAGCACGGGACTAGCGGGAAACAATGAGCAGTTCTTC; CDR3 protein: CASSTGLAGNNEQFF
CDR3 length: 16; clone size: NA; D gene: NA; V gene: TRBV27; J gene: TRBJ2-5; CDR3 DNA: TGTGCCAGCAGTTTACAAACGGGCCAGGGAGGAGAGACCCAGTACTTC; CDR3 protein: CASSLQTGQGGETQYF
CDR3 length: 13; clone size: NA; D gene: NA; V gene: TRBV4-2; J gene: TRBJ2-3; CDR3 DNA: TGTGCCAGCAGCCGAACAGGGCCAGATACGCAGTATTTT; CDR3 protein: CASSRTGPDTQYF
CDR3 length: 14; clone size: NA; D gene: NA; V gene: TRBV27; J gene: TRBJ1-1; CDR3 DNA: TGTGCCAGCAGTTTTTTATATGAAGGGGCTGAAGCTTTCTTT; CDR3 protein: CASSFLYEGAEAFF
CDR3 length: 13; clone size: NA; D gene: NA; V gene: TRBV10-3; J gene: TRBJ2-7; CDR3 DNA: TGTGCCATCAGTGAAAGTTTGGGCTACGAGCAGTACTTC; CDR3 protein: CAISESLGYEQYF
CDR3 length: 16; clone size: NA; D gene: TRBD2; V gene: TRBV7-2; J gene: TRBJ2-1; CDR3 DNA: TGTGCCAGCAGGACTAGCGGGATCTTCGGGAACAATGAGCAGTTCTTC; CDR3 protein: CASRTSGIFGNNEQFF
CDR3 length: 17; clone size: NA; D gene: NA; V gene: TRBV19; J gene: TRBJ2-6; CDR3 DNA: TGTGCCACCTCGGGCGCCAGGGGGGCTCCAGGGGCCAACGTCCTGACTTTC; CDR3 protein: CATSGARGAPGANVLTF
CDR3 length: 19; clone size: NA; D gene: NA; V gene: TRBV10-2; J gene: TRBJ2-1; CDR3 DNA: TGCGCCAGCAGTGAGTCGTCTCCTTTCACAACTCATTTCTACAATGAGCAGTTCTTC; CDR3 protein: CASSESSPFTTHFYNEQFF
CDR3 length: 14; clone size: many; D gene: NA; V gene: TRBV5-6; J gene: TRBJ2-5; CDR3 DNA: TGTGCCAGCAGCTCACGAAACAGGGTTGAGACCCAGTACTTC; CDR3 protein: CASSSRNRVETQYF
CDR3 length: 13; clone size: NA; D gene: NA; V gene: TRBV18; J gene: TRBJ2-7; CDR3 DNA: TGTGCCAGCTCACCCTCGGTCGGCTACGAGCAGTACTTC; CDR3 protein: CASSPSVGYEQYF